The clone carrying this TCR beta chain was seen only a few times. Its target is not known. TCRdb passed the 5' RACE reads through MiXCR, listing each CDR3 protein once. The sample consists of roughly 170,000 distinct CDR3 sequences, about a fifth of them appearing once. This sample was taken from a study of T-cell memory formation after mild COVID-19. The overall study: Largely, the TCR clusters proved donor specific. Study-level points and caveats: The study detected some responding clones in pre-infection memory, suggesting cross-reactive memory joined.

This CDR3 is built from 17 residues. Germline values: CDR1 SGHAT, CDR2 FQNNGV. V lost 2 bases to trimming and J lost 2 bases; unmatched junction nucleotides: 9. Sequencing was done on a sample of PBMCs or a T cell subset sorted from them (not recorded which). This TCR was recovered from a man aged 18 to 35 who had mild COVID-19 (a few samples of this study predate the infection). Cell type and time point are not known. This rearrangement joins TRBV11-2 to TRBJ2-3; 8 bases line up with TRBD2. The CDR3 DNA reads TGTGCCAGCAGCTTATCTGTACGGGGGGGGGACACAGATACGCAGTATTTT. Encoded protein: CASSLSVRGGDTDTQYF.